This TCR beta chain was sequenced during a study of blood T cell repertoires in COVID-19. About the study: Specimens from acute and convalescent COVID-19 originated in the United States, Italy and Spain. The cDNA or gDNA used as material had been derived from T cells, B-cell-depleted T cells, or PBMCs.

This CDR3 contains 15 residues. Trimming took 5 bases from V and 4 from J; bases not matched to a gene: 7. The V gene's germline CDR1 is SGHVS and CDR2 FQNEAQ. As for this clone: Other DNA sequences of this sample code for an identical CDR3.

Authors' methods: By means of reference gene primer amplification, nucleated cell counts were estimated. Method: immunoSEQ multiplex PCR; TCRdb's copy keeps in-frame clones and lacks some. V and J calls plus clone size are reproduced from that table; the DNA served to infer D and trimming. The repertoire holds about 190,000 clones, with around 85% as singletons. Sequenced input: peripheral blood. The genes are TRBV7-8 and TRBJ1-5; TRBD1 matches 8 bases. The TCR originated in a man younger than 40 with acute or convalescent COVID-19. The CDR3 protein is CASSPETGDNQPQHF. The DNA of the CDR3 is TGTGCCAGCAGCCCCGAGACAGGGGATAATCAGCCCCAGCATTTT.